This T cell receptor beta chain was identified during a study of T cells and Merkel cell carcinoma outcomes. The study, taken as a whole, reports: In Merkel cell carcinoma, repertoire and T-cell density reportedly predicted outcomes.

As regards this clone: What it recognizes is unknown. This specimen includes other DNA sequences encoding the same CDR3.

Profiling relied on immunoSEQ multiplex PCR, and the TCRdb table lists in-frame clones only, not all of them. The data show 15,000 to 16,000 clones, 80% to 90% seen once. The clonotype comes from a human donor with Merkel cell carcinoma. The sample was tumor tissue from Merkel cell carcinoma.

This CDR3 reads CASSRGTSGRAADEQFF. DNA for the CDR3: TGCGCCAGCAGCCGGGGGACTAGCGGGAGGGCCGCAGATGAGCAGTTCTTC. The rearrangement links TRBV5-1 to TRBJ2-1; TRBD2 matches 16 bases. V gave up 4 bases and J gave up 8 bases; unmatched junction bases: 9. This CDR3 contains 17 residues. Germline V gene lookup returns CDR1 SGHRS and CDR2 YFSETQ.